The 22 T cell receptor beta chains reported below all come from one sample, sequenced in a study of T cell responses to AZD1222 COVID-19 vaccine. Some clones are missing from TCRdb's copy, which holds only in-frame ones; the method was immunoSEQ multiplex PCR. The table lists about 150,000 clones, 90% of them singletons, with about 20% in the top ten. The source was peripheral blood, collected on day 0 of AZD1222 vaccination. All receptors derive from an adult in good health.

The chain combines TRBV4-3 with TRBJ2-7; D is tentatively TRBD1 or TRBD2 (6 bases each). In germline, CDR1 is LGHNA, CDR2 YSLEER. This CDR3 has 15 residues. Trimming took 3 bases from V and 0 from J, leaving 12 bases between them. As DNA, the CDR3 is TGCGCCAGCAGCCACGGGGGCCCCAGCTCCTACGAGCAGTACTTC. This sequence encodes CASSHGGPSSYEQYF.

As to this clone: The sample has other DNA sequences that encode this CDR3 too. The rearrangement links TRBV7-9 to TRBJ2-5; 7 bases match TRBD2. CDR1 SEHNR and CDR2 FQNEAQ come from the germline V gene (reference sequence). CDR3 length: 14 residues. The ends lost 5 bases at V and 5 bases at J; junction bases unmatched: 8. The CDR3 region is CASSPRGGSETQYF. As DNA, the CDR3 is TGTGCCAGCAGCCCCCGGGGAGGGAGTGAGACCCAGTACTTC.

The rearrangement uses TRBV19 and TRBJ2-2, with 7 nucleotides matching TRBD1. The germline CDR1 and CDR2 sequences are LNHDA and SQIVND (reference sequence). With 7 bases clipped from V and 4 bases from J, the junction kept 12 bases outside the gene matches. The CDR3 has 16 amino acids. The CDR3 loop reads CASKNRVPGGTGELFF. The CDR3 DNA sequence: TGTGCCAGTAAAAACAGGGTACCAGGGGGCACCGGGGAGCTGTTTTTT.

This clone has a single count. The V call is TRBV30, the J call TRBJ1-2; 10 positions agree with TRBD1. Trimming took 0 bases from V and 7 from J; bases not matched to a gene: 11. The CDR3 loop spans 16 amino acids. Germline loops: CDR1 GTSNPN, CDR2 SVGIG (reference sequence). The CDR3, as DNA: TGTGCCTGGAGTGTAGGTCCTCTGGACAGGGGGTCTGGCTACACCTTC. Protein: CAWSVGPLDRGSGYTF.

The genes are TRBV5-1 and TRBJ1-1; no firm D call. The CDR3 sequence is 17 residues long. V shed 0 bases and J shed 1 base, with 16 bases lying between them. Germline V gene lookup returns CDR1 SGHRS and CDR2 YFSETQ. The CDR3 sequence is CASSLGPVTLGNTEAFF. CDR3 DNA: TGCGCCAGCAGCTTGGGACCGGTTACTTTGGGGAACACTGAAGCTTTCTTT. The full variable domain, with the rest looked up from reference TRBV5-1 and TRBJ1-1, is KAGVTQTPRYLIKTRGQQVTLSCSPISGHRSVSWYQQTPGQGLQFLFEYFSETQRNKGNFPGRFSGRQFSNSRSEMNVSTLELGDSALYLCASSLGPVTLGNTEAFFGQGTRLTVV.

The rearrangement uses TRBV19 and TRBJ1-2; no reliable D call. Trimming shortened V by 5 bases and J by 5 bases, and 15 bases separated the two germline ends. The germline V gene has CDR1 LNHDA and CDR2 SQIVND (reference sequence). CDR3 size: 14 residues. For the CDR3, the DNA is TGTGCCAGTAGTCAGACCCTCACAGTATATGGCTACACCTTC. This gives the protein CASSQTLTVYGYTF.

This sequence joins TRBV19 and TRBJ1-1, with 10 bases identical to TRBD1. The V gene's germline CDR1 is LNHDA and CDR2 SQIVND (reference sequence). CDR3 length: 16 amino acids. J lost 6 bases, V lost 7 bases, and 14 bases had no gene match. The DNA for the CDR3 is TGTGCCAGTAATTGGTGGGGACAGGGGCGGTTAGCTGAAGCTTTCTTT. This gives the protein CASNWWGQGRLAEAFF.

J is TRBJ1-3 and V is TRBV18; D possibly corresponds to TRBD1 (5 bases). V lost 1 base and J 0 bases, leaving 7 bases between the germline ends. In germline, CDR1 is KGHSH, CDR2 LQKENI. The CDR3 is 15 amino acids. CDR3 coding DNA: TGTGCCAGCTCACCACGGGGACCCTCTGGAAACACCATATATTTT. Protein: CASSPRGPSGNTIYF. The full variable domain, with the rest looked up from reference TRBV18 and TRBJ1-3, is NAGVMQNPRHLVRRRGQEARLRCSPMKGHSHVYWYRQLPEEGLKFMVYLQKENIIDESGMPKERFSAEFPKEGPSILRIQQVVRGDSAAYFCASSPRGPSGNTIYFGEGSWLTVV.

In this sample, this clone turned up a few times. The sample holds other DNA sequences that translate to the same CDR3. The chain recombines TRBV30 with TRBJ1-5; D is unclear. V was clipped by 0 bases and J by 4 bases, with 7 bases between them. This CDR3 is 13 amino acids long. Per germline, CDR1 GTSNPN and CDR2 SVGIG (reference sequence). For the CDR3, the DNA is TGTGCCTGGAGTGTAGGAGGTAATCAGCCCCAGCATTTT. Its protein is CAWSVGGNQPQHF. Filled out from reference TRBV30 and TRBJ1-5, the complete variable domain reads SQTIHQWPATLVQPVGSPLSLECTVEGTSNPNLYWYRQAAGRGLQLLFYSVGIGQISSEVPQNLSASRPQDRQFILSSKKLLLSDSGFYLCAWSVGGNQPQHFGDGTRLSIL.

The chain is built from TRBV4-1 and TRBJ2-1; TRBD1 is a possible D gene (6 bases). Trimming left V 6 bases short and J 7 bases short, with 19 bases between. The CDR3 has 15 amino acids. The germline CDR1 and CDR2 sequences are MGHRA and YSYEKL. Written as DNA, the CDR3 is TGCGCCAGCAGTCTTACCCCCGGGACAAAGAATGAGCAGTTCTTC. This encodes CASSLTPGTKNEQFF.

The rearrangement joins TRBV6-5 to TRBJ1-2; no reliable D call. The CDR3 is 13 amino acids. Germline V gene lookup returns CDR1 MNHEY and CDR2 SVGAGI. V was trimmed by 6 bases and J by 2 bases, leaving 10 bases between them. The CDR3, as DNA: TGTGCCAGCAGGAGGGATACAAACTATGGCTACACCTTC. It translates to CASRRDTNYGYTF.

As regards this clone: Distinct nucleotide sequences in the sample also encode this CDR3. The chain uses TRBV9 and TRBJ2-2; no reliable D call. The CDR3 runs to 13 residues. The V gene's germline CDR1 is SGDLS and CDR2 YYNGEE. V was pared by 4 bases and J by 4 bases, with 8 bases between. CDR3 coding DNA: TGTGCCAGCAGCCCCCGCGGCACCGGGGAGCTGTTTTTT. This codes for CASSPRGTGELFF.

This rearrangement joins TRBV12-3 or TRBV12-4 to TRBJ2-2; D is ambiguous. The CDR3 runs to 12 residues. V was trimmed by 5 bases and J by 8 bases, leaving 9 bases between them. This CDR3 is CASSVGRGELFF. CDR3 coding DNA: TGTGCCAGCAGTGTCGGTCGGGGGGAGCTGTTTTTT.

In its sample, this clone was seen once. The chain couples TRBV19 to TRBJ1-2, with unresolved D. V dropped 7 bases and J dropped 7 bases, with 22 bases sitting between them. The CDR3 totals 15 residues. Looked up from germline, CDR1 is LNHDA and CDR2 is SQIVND (reference sequence). The CDR3 DNA reads TGTGCCAGTATAATCAAGGTGTCTTCTGCGGGTGGCTACACCTTC. Protein product: CASIIKVSSAGGYTF.

This clone is a singleton in its sample. In DNA form, the CDR3 reads TGTGCCAGCAGCCCCTCCGGGACTAGAAGTTACGAGCAGTACTTC. This sequence encodes CASSPSGTRSYEQYF. This chain uses TRBV7-6 with TRBJ2-7; 8 nucleotides agree with TRBD2. Germline trimming cut 5 bases from V and 4 bases from J; bases unmatched to any gene: 10. The germline CDR1 and CDR2 sequences are SGHVS and FNYEAQ. This CDR3 contains 15 residues.

The V and J genes are TRBV7-9 and TRBJ1-3; D perhaps matches TRBD1 (5 bases). Germline V gives CDR1 SEHNR, CDR2 FQNEAQ (reference sequence). The CDR3 is 13 residues long. The V end was cut by 5 bases, the J end by 2 bases, with 7 bases between. The CDR3 DNA is TGTGCCAGCAGCCCCAGGGCTGGAAACACCATATATTTT. It codes for CASSPRAGNTIYF.

This chain links TRBV7-3 with TRBJ1-2; TRBD1 aligns across 10 bases. V shed 4 bases, J shed 6 bases, and the junction held 11 bases outside the gene matches. The CDR3 covers 16 residues. Germline lookup yields CDR1 SGHTA and CDR2 FQGTGA. Here the CDR3 reads CASSSSPGQGLNGYTF. The CDR3 nucleotides are TGTGCCAGCAGCTCCTCCCCGGGACAGGGGCTGAATGGCTACACCTTC.

This chain links TRBV24-1 with TRBJ1-4; D might be TRBD1 (6 bases). The length of the CDR3 is 11 residues. V gave up 10 bases and J gave up 9 bases, with 11 bases separating them. Per the germline V gene, CDR1 is KGHDR and CDR2 is SFDVKD. The CDR3 loop is CATSTGKKLFF. CDR3 DNA: TGTGCCACTTCTACAGGGAAAAAACTGTTTTTT.

The chain joins TRBV5-1 to TRBJ2-3, with D possibly matching TRBD1 (5 bases). CDR1 is SGHRS and CDR2 is YFSETQ in the germline V gene. The CDR3 has 16 amino acids. The V end lost 0 bases, the J end lost 0 bases, and 11 bases lay between the germline ends. As DNA, the CDR3 is TGCGCCAGCAGCTTGGCCAGGGCGGAAAGCACAGATACGCAGTATTTT. Translated, it gives CASSLARAESTDTQYF.

The chain joins TRBV28 to TRBJ1-2; D possibly corresponds to TRBD1 (5 bases). CDR1 and CDR2 (germline): MDHEN, SYDVKM. The CDR3 extends over 17 amino acids. Trimming shortened V by 6 bases and J by 6 bases, and 26 bases separated the two germline ends. Written as DNA, the CDR3 is TGTGCCAGCAGCCTCCAAACTACCGGGGGGAGAGGCAATGGCTACACCTTC. It translates to CASSLQTTGGRGNGYTF.

This clone has at least ten counts. CDR3 loop: CASTADRVYGYTF. As DNA, the CDR3 is TGTGCCAGCACCGCAGACAGGGTGTATGGCTACACCTTC. The genes are TRBV6-5 and TRBJ1-2, with 7 bases matching TRBD1. Germline lookup yields CDR1 MNHEY and CDR2 SVGAGI. With V trimmed by 7 bases and J by 5 bases, 7 bases remained unmatched. This CDR3 comprises 13 residues.

The V gene is TRBV5-1, the J gene TRBJ2-5; D possibly corresponds to TRBD2 (6 bases). The germline gives CDR1 SGHRS, CDR2 YFSETQ. This CDR3 contains 16 residues. V was cut by 4 bases and J by 1 base, with 17 bases left in between. The CDR3 DNA reads TGCGCCAGCAGCAGGGGAGGTAGGCGGGGCCAAGAGACCCAGTACTTC. Translating it yields CASSRGGRRGQETQYF. The complete variable domain, with remaining parts taken from reference TRBV5-1 and TRBJ2-5, reads KAGVTQTPRYLIKTRGQQVTLSCSPISGHRSVSWYQQTPGQGLQFLFEYFSETQRNKGNFPGRFSGRQFSNSRSEMNVSTLELGDSALYLCASSRGGRRGQETQYFGPGTRLLVL.